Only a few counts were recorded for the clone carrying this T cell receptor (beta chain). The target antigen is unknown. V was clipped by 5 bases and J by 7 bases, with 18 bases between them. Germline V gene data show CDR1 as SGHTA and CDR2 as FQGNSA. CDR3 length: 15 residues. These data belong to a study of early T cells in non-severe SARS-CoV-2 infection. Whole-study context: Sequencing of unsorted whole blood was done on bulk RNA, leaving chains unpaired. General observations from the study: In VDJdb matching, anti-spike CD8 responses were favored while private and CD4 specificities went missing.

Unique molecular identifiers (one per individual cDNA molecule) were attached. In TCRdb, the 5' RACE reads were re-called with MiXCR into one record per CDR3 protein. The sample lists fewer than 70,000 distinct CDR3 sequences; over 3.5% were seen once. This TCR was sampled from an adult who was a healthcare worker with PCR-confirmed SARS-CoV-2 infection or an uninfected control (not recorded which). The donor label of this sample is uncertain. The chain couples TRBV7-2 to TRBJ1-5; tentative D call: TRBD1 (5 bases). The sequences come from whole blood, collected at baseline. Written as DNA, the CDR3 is TGTGCCAGCAGCCTTCAACGGGGGAGGGAACAGCCCCAGCATTTT. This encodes CASSLQRGREQPQHF. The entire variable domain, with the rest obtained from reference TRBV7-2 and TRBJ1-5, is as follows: GAGVSQSPSNKVTEKGKDVELRCDPISGHTALYWYRQSLGQGLEFLIYFQGNSAPDKSGLPSDRFSAERTGGSVSTLTIQRTQQEDSAVYLCASSLQRGREQPQHFGDGTRLSIL.